One T cell receptor beta chain is described in this entry. Its cognate antigen has yet to be identified. No much larger clone is present one base from it, and per-base qualities are unavailable. This sample was included in a study of cytomegalovirus exposure and HLA in healthy donors (dated by TCRdb to 2017 to 2019). Describing the broader study: An earlier analysis of roughly 500 of the donors reported under 300 Gb of sequence data and 117 million unique TCR beta sequences obtained from around 170 million T cells. An early release covering roughly 600 HLA-typed donors comprised approximately 300 gigabases of sequencing data and 65 million to 100 million unique TCR sequences. Class I and class II HLA loci were covered by the typing at four-digit resolution. An earlier analysis of a few hundred of the donors applied high-throughput TCR beta sequencing to assess whether each TCR beta V gene segment acted as functional or pseudogenic. High-throughput TCR immunosequencing, statistical association of individual TCRs with disease status, and machine learning were combined to predict cytomegalovirus infection status. Donor age, sex, ethnicity and CMV serostatus were compiled together with the repertoire data. Among 350 to 400 genotyped donors of the cohort, an average of roughly 240,000 unique TCR beta nucleotide sequences were sequenced per donor, around 18% of them non-productive. The number of typed donors differed by locus: roughly 620-630 for A, B, C, DRB1 and DQB1; about 520 for DQA1; 606 for DPA1; and around 490 for DPB1. Roughly 5 DR-DQ haplotypes were handled as single units for association and clustering, since linkage in the cohort was strong. In addition to the first cohort of approximately 650 subjects, a separate validation cohort of 130 or so different subjects was used. In a later analysis, previously published TCR beta repertoires from roughly 710 donors were re-analyzed and high-resolution HLA genotyping was added so that TCR occurrence patterns could be studied. A later genetic analysis took genome-wide SNP genotypes for about 55% of the 666 donors and used that subset as a discovery cohort. Every repertoire in the discovery cohort had been generated on one and the same sequencing platform. The study used immunosequencing to profile the T cell repertoires of some 600 subjects and linked those repertoires to cytomegalovirus serostatus. The aim of the study was to test whether cataloging public T cell receptors could identify signatures of past pathogen exposure. Rather than drawing on any new phenotypic data, the later analysis identified candidate immune exposures from TCR beta sequences and the way those sequences occurred across donors. The genetic ancestry cluster associated with self-reported Caucasian donors included about 81% of the approximately 410 genotyped donors.

Library method: the immunoSEQ multiplex PCR assay. For the multiplex PCR, a mixture combining 60 forward primers for TCR Vbeta segments and 13 reverse primers for TCR Jbeta segments was used. Amplification of the CDR3 region of rearranged TCR beta genes was performed with a multiplex PCR assay on genomic DNA. The Illumina HiSeq System was used to sequence the amplified TCR beta libraries as 87-base-pair reads. In the paper's pipeline: A later analysis counted 75 million to 100 million unique TCR beta chains across the approximately 700 repertoires, and around 9.9 million of these chains were shared by at least two donors. Raw reads were error-corrected and collapsed into unique sequences with a nearest-neighbor algorithm that merged closely related sequences to remove PCR and sequencing errors. CDR3 sequences were aligned to IMGT reference sequences to assign V, D and J gene segments. Each retained sequence needed at least a six-nucleotide match to both a V gene segment and a J gene segment. A rearrangement was called productive if the CDR3 had no stop codons and remained in frame with V and J, and every other rearrangement was called non-productive. CDR3 was defined by IMGT convention, running from the second conserved V-encoded cysteine to the conserved J-encoded phenylalanine. Sequences without an unambiguous match to a single V gene segment were excluded from the earlier analysis of over 500 of the donors. In an earlier analysis of a few hundred of the donors, a V segment was called functional when productive rearrangements were above 56.7%, and segregating when the standard deviation between donors exceeded 5%. A statistical classification framework was developed to diagnose cytomegalovirus status using the catalog of TCR beta chain sequences. A later analysis assigned V and J genes by comparing TCR nucleotide sequences with IMGT/GENE-DB human TR gene sequences. Using the TCRdist pipeline, a later analysis assigned CDR3 sequences along with most-parsimonious VDJ recombination scenarios. In a later analysis, each TCR beta chain was defined by its CDR3 amino acid sequence together with its V-gene family, and reads without a unique V-gene family were excluded. A later analysis removed over 500 highly shared, low-generation-probability nucleotide sequences to deal with suspected cross-contamination and a sequencing artifact. In a later analysis, a clonal expansion index was calculated for each public chain from normalized within-repertoire ranks of inferred template counts. A later analysis computed generation probabilities with a VDJ recombination model fitted to out-of-frame rearrangements, and checked the results against IGoR. A later analysis scored TCR-TCR, TCR-HLA and TCR-CMV co-occurrence with hypergeometric tests, applying a repertoire-size bias correction to TCR pairs. To estimate false discovery rates, a later analysis permuted the HLA or CMV assignments 20 times. A later analysis grouped co-occurring TCRs with DBSCAN, adding TCRdist sequence similarity when clustering within HLA-allele-positive subsets. Repertoires with fewer than 30,000 or more than 120,000 public chains, plus five repertoires with anomalous nucleotide sharing, were excluded from co-occurrence clustering. Held by TCRdb, this immuneACCESS table contains in-frame sequences only and omits some clones. Under half of the omission traces to an unresolved V gene where checked; the cause of the rest is unknown. The V and J calls and the clone size are those of that table, but D and trimming were determined from the DNA. This sample is represented by under 150,000 clones; roughly three quarters of them were singletons. Of the sample, 1.2% to 1.5% is held by the ten largest clones.

The cohort comprised under 700 healthy bone marrow donors. All cohort members were sampled while nominally healthy, although unrecorded immune exposures were likely present. The donor was CMV seronegative and belonged to the group of around 350 seronegative cohort members. A peripheral blood sample was provided by each donor, and peripheral blood mononuclear cells were used for TCR beta sequencing. Genomic DNA extraction from the blood cell samples was performed with the Qiagen DNeasy Blood Extraction Kit. Results and caveats for the whole study, not just this receptor: Across donors, most TCR sequences were observed very rarely, whereas some public TCRs were present in many individuals. Sequencing depth was assumed to be roughly uniform across donors in the presence/absence analyses, though that assumption may not hold. Three of the identified cytomegalovirus-associated TCR beta chains were confirmed in vitro to be specific for cytomegalovirus antigens. The classifier was reported to diagnose cytomegalovirus status with high specificity and sensitivity in both the original cohort and the validation cohort. When HLA alleles, especially DR and DQ, strongly co-occurred, TCR associations were difficult to assign to individual alleles. Linkage disequilibrium might explain the correlated functional status among segregating V segments, but an unknown experimental factor could not be ruled out. A further reported finding was that TCR beta sequences accurately predicted the HLA-A and HLA-B alleles for most subjects in the first cohort. Compared with equally common non-associated chains, HLA-associated TCR beta chains in a later analysis were more clonally expanded and had lower generation probabilities. Because counts were too low, roughly 18 rarely observed V segments, including chromosome 9 orphons, were left out of the earlier analysis of 587 of the donors. According to the authors, the approach could potentially be generalized to other disease states and immunological phenotypes. HLA typing was unavailable for some donors at each locus, so association tests used only the typed subset. In a later analysis, TCR association rates were found to vary across HLA loci, with the most associated TCRs seen for DRB1 alleles and the fewest for HLA-C alleles. At a false discovery rate of 0.05, a later analysis linked 15,000 to 20,000 TCR beta sequences to specific HLA alleles. Broadly in line with IMGT annotations, most TCR beta V segments showed up in productive rearrangements about 87% or about 30% of the time in an earlier analysis of around 600 of the donors. The study gave a list of some 150 TCR beta chains associated with cytomegalovirus. Some IMGT-functional V segments, including TRBV6-2 and TRBV6-3, could not be distinguished by the 87-base-pair reads and were therefore excluded. According to a later analysis, most CMV-associated TCR beta chains appeared to be HLA-restricted, and the HLA associations seemed to be driven largely by CMV exposure. In a later genetic analysis, a missense DCLRE1C variant was associated with V-gene and J-gene trimming of TCR beta chains, and the association was replicated in an independent cohort. Compared with the roughly 670-donor mean, donors in an Asian-associated ancestry cluster had fewer N-insertions in productive TCRs, according to a later genetic analysis. The cohort was sequenced for TCR beta chains only, and without alpha or paired-chain data the features that could be detected were limited. According to a later analysis, parvovirus B19, influenza, CMV and Epstein-Barr virus appeared linked to several top co-occurrence clusters. A group of highly shared sequence variants was considered likely to be a technical artifact of the sequencing pipeline. Immune exposure information for the cohort was limited to CMV serostatus.

V is shortened by 1 base, J by 0 bases, and the region joining them spans 13 bases. The CDR3, cysteine through phenylalanine, is 17 amino acids long. Only the CDR3 DNA is retained, 51 bases long and in frame from the first base. CDR1 is given as SNHLY and CDR2 as FYNNEI, both from the germline V gene. The TCR originated in a woman aged 35 to 49 in good health and CMV-seronegative. Recombination joined TRBV2 with TRBJ2-1; no confident D gene assignment can be made. Sequencing was carried out using PBMCs. Here is the DNA: TGTGCCAGCAGTGAAGAGGTTAGCTGGAGCTCCTACAATGAGCAGTTCTTC. Translated, it reads CASSEEVSWSSYNEQFF.